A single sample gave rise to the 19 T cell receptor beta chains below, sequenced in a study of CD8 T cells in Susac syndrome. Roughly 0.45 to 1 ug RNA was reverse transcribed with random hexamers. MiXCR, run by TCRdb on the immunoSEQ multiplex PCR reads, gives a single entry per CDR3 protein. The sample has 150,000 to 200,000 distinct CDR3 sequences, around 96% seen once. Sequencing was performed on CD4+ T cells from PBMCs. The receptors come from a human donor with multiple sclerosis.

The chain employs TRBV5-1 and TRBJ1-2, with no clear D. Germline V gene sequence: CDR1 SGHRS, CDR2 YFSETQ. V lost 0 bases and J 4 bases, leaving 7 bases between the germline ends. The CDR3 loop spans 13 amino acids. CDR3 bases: TGCGCCAGCAGCTTGGGAGAACTCTATGGCTACACCTTC. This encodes CASSLGELYGYTF.

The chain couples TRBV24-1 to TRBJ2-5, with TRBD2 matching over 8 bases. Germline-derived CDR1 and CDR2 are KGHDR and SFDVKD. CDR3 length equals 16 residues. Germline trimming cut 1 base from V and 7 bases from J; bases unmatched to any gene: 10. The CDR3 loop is CATSDFSAGGLSTQYF. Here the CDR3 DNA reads TGTGCCACCAGTGATTTCTCGGCGGGAGGCTTGTCGACCCAGTACTTC.

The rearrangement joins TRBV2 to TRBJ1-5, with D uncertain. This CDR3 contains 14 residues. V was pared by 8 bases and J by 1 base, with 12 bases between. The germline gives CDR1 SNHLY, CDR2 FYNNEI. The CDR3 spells CASGEAESNQPQHF. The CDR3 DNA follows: TGTGCCAGCGGGGAGGCGGAGAGCAATCAGCCCCAGCATTTT. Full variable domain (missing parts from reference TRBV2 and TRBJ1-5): EPEVTQTPSHQVTQMGQEVILRCVPISNHLYFYWYRQILGQKVEFLVSFYNNEISEKSEIFDDQFSVERPDGSNFTLKIRSTKLEDSAMYFCASGEAESNQPQHFGDGTRLSIL.

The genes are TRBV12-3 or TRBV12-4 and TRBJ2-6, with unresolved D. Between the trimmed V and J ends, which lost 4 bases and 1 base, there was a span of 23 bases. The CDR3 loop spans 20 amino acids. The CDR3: CASSWVRPPSWGSGANVLTF. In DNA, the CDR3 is TGTGCCAGCAGTTGGGTCAGGCCTCCATCGTGGGGATCTGGGGCCAACGTCCTGACTTTC.

CDR3 DNA: TGTGCCTGGACCCCGGGGGGCAGGGCGAACACTGAAGCTTTCTTT. Residues: CAWTPGGRANTEAFF. The V gene is TRBV30, the J gene TRBJ1-1; a weak D match, TRBD1 (6 bases). Germline V CDR1 and CDR2: GTSNPN, SVGIG (reference sequence). V lost 4 bases and J 1 base, leaving 16 bases between the germline ends. This CDR3 region has 15 residues.

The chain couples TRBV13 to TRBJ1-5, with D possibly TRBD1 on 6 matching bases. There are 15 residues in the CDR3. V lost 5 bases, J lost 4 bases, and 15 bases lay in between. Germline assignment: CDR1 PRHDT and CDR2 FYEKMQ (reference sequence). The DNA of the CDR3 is TGTGCCAGCAGCCGCCTGGAGGGGGGGAATCAGCCCCAGCATTTT. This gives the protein CASSRLEGGNQPQHF. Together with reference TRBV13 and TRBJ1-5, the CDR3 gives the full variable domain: AAGVIQSPRHLIKEKRETATLKCYPIPRHDTVYWYQQGPGQDPQFLISFYEKMQSDKGSIPDRFSAQQFSDYHSELNMSSLELGDSALYFCASSRLEGGNQPQHFGDGTRLSIL.

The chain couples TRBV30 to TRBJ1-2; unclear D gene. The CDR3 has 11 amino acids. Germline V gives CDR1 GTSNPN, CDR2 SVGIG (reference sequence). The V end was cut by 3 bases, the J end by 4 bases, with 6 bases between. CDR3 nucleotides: TGTGCCTGGAGGACGGTCTATGGCTACACCTTC. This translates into CAWRTVYGYTF.

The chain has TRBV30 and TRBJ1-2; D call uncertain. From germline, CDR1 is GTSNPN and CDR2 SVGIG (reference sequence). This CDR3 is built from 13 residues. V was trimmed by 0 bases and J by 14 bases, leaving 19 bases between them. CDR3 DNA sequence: TGTGCCTGGAGTGTCGTCTCTATTCCCCCTAGGACCTTC. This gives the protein CAWSVVSIPPRTF.

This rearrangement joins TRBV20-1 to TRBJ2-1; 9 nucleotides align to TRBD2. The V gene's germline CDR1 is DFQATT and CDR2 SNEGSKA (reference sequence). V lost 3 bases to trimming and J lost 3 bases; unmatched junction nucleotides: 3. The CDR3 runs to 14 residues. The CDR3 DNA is TGCAGTGCTAGCCCAGCGGGAGGCTACAATGAGCAGTTCTTC. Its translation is CSASPAGGYNEQFF.

CDR3 protein: CASSSLWGLAGGEQFF. The CDR3 DNA is TGTGCCAGCAGCTCCCTCTGGGGACTAGCGGGAGGCGAGCAGTTCTTC. The chain employs TRBV11-2 and TRBJ2-1, with 15 bases matching TRBD2. CDR3 length: 16 amino acids. Looked up from germline, CDR1 is SGHAT and CDR2 is FQNNGV. The ends lost 4 bases at V and 10 bases at J; junction bases unmatched: 8. The full variable domain, rest sourced from reference TRBV11-2 and TRBJ2-1, is EAGVAQSPRYKIIEKRQSVAFWCNPISGHATLYWYQQILGQGPKLLIQFQNNGVVDDSQLPKDRFSAERLKGVDSTLKIQPAKLEDSAVYLCASSSLWGLAGGEQFFGPGTRLTVL.

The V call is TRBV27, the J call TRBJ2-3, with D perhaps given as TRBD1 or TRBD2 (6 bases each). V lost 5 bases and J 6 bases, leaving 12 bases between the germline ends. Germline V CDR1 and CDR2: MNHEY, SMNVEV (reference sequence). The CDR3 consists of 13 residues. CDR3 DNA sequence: TGTGCCAGCAGTAAAACGGGGGCGGATACGCAGTATTTT. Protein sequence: CASSKTGADTQYF.

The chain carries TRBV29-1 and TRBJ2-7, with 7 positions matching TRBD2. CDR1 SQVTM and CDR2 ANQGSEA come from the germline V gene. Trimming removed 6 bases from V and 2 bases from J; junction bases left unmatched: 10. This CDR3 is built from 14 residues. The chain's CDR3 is CSVVGDYLAYEQYF. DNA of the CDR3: TGCAGCGTCGTTGGGGACTACCTAGCCTACGAGCAGTACTTC.

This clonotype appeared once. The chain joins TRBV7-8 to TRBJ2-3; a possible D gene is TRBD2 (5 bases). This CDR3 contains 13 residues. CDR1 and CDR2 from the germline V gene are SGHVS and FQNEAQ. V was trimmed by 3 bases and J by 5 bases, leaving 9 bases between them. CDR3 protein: CASSFIEGDTQYF. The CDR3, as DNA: TGTGCCAGCAGCTTCATCGAGGGAGATACGCAGTATTTT.

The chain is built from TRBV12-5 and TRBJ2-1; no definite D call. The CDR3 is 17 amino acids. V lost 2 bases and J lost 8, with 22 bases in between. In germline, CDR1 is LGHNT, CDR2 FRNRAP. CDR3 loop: CASGLSIHHVVSDEQFF. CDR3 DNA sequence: TGTGCTAGTGGTTTGTCAATCCATCACGTCGTAAGCGATGAGCAGTTCTTC.

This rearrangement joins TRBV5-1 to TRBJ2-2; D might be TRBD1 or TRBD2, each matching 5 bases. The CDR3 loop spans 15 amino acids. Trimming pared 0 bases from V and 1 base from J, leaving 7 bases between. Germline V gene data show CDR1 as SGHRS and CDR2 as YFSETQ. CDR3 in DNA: TGCGCCAGCAGCTTGGGGGACCGGAACACCGGGGAGCTGTTTTTT. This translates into CASSLGDRNTGELFF.

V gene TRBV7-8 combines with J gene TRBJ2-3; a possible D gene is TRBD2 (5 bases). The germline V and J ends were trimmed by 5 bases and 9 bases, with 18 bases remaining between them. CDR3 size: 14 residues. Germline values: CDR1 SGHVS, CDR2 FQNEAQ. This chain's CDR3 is CASSPGRPGGTQYF. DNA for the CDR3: TGTGCCAGCAGCCCCGGACGCCCCGGAGGCACGCAGTATTTT.

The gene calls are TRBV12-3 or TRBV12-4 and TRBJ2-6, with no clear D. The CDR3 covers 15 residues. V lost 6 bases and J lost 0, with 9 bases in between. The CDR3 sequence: CASRSTVSGANVLTF. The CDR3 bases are TGTGCCAGCAGATCTACAGTCTCTGGGGCCAACGTCCTGACTTTC.

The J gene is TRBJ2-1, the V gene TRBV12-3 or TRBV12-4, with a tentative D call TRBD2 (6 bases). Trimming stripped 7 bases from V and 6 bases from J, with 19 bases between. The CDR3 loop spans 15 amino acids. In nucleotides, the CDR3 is TGTGCCAGCATCATGGGACTCCCGGGGGTCAATGAGCAGTTCTTC. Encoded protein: CASIMGLPGVNEQFF.

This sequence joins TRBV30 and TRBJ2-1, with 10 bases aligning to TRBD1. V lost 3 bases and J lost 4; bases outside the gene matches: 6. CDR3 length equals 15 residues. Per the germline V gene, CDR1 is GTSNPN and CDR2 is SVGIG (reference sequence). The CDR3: CAWSRDRGAYNEQFF. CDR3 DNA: TGTGCCTGGAGCAGGGACAGGGGAGCGTACAATGAGCAGTTCTTC.